Below, one T cell receptor (beta chain) is given with its context. The antigen is not known. Time point denoted: cycle 4 day 1 (C4D1), after less than 7 weeks of nivolumab. Brentuximab vedotin exposure varied, and every patient relapsed after autologous stem cell transplantation. Germline-derived CDR1 and CDR2 are SEHNR and FQNEAQ (reference sequence). The V end lost 2 bases, the J end lost 5 bases, and 9 bases lay between the germline ends. This CDR3 has 13 amino acids. These data originate in a study of PD-1 blockade in classical Hodgkin lymphoma. Whole-study findings and limits: The drivers behind the repertoire differences, possibly disease activity or prior therapy, remain undefined. After ASCT, patients who started nivolumab under 1 year later were excluded. Newly diagnosed patients were reported to start with lower TCR diversity than healthy donors.

Data came from immunoSEQ multiplex PCR; TCRdb stores just in-frame clones and leaves some out. The data show about 60,000 clones, approximately 94% seen once. The sequence was collected from a human donor with classical Hodgkin lymphoma. The chain has TRBV7-9 and TRBJ2-5, with D tentatively TRBD1 or TRBD2 (5 bases each). The input for sequencing was peripheral blood mononuclear cells (PBMCs), taken before the fourth cycle of nivolumab. CDR3 nucleotides: TGTGCCAGCAGCTTAAGGGGACGGGAGACCCAGTACTTC. Translating gives CASSLRGRETQYF.